The T cell receptor (beta chain) under discussion was sequenced for a study of blood T cell repertoires in COVID-19. Overall study context: Some COVID-19 samples were acute and others convalescent; all came from the United States, Italy and Spain. PBMCs, B-cell-depleted T cells, or T cells were the source of the cDNA or gDNA that made up the material.

This CDR3 is built from 15 residues. The germline V and J ends were trimmed by 0 bases and 0 bases, with 9 bases remaining between them. Germline-derived CDR1 and CDR2 are KGHSH and LQKENI. Source study methods: From reference gene primer amplification, estimates of nucleated cell counts were derived. The table came from immunoSEQ multiplex PCR; TCRdb's copy has only in-frame clones and leaves some out. V, J and clone size derive from that table, while D and trimming were established from the DNA sequence. The sample includes about 55,000 clones, 75% to 90% of them seen just once. This clone was recorded a few times.

The sample comprised peripheral blood. The sequence was obtained from a human donor in a cohort sampled during active COVID-19. This chain connects TRBV18 to TRBJ2-7; a weak D match, TRBD1 (5 bases). Here the CDR3 DNA reads TGTGCCAGCTCACCACCAGCAGGGAACTCCTACGAGCAGTACTTC. It codes for CASSPPAGNSYEQYF.